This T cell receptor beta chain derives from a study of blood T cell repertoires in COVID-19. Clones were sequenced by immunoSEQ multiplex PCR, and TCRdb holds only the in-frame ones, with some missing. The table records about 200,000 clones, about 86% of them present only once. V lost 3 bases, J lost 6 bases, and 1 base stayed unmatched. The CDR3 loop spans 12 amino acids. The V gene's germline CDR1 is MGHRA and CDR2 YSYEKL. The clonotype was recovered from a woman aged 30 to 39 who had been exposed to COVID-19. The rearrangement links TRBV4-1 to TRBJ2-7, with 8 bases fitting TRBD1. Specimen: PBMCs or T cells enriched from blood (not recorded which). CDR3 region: CASSHGQGEQYF. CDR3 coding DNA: TGCGCCAGCAGCCATGGACAGGGCGAGCAGTACTTC.